This T cell receptor beta chain derives from a study of blood T cell repertoires in COVID-19. Profiled with immunoSEQ multiplex PCR; TCRdb holds only in-frame clones, not every one. This table holds around 120,000 clones, 90% found once. This clone was observed a handful of times. The CDR3 runs 14 residues. Germline V gene data show CDR1 as LGHDT and CDR2 as YNNKEL (reference sequence). The J segment lost 4 bases and the V segment lost 4 bases, leaving 6 bases of the junction unmatched. This clonotype was obtained from a man in his fifties or sixties with active COVID-19. Sequenced input: peripheral blood. The J gene is TRBJ1-2, the V gene TRBV3-1 (or the pseudogene TRBV3-2); 7 nucleotides match TRBD1. CDR3 in amino acids: CASSPTTGTYGYTF. CDR3 in DNA: TGTGCCAGCAGCCCCACGACAGGGACCTATGGCTACACCTTC.